One and the same sample provided the 8 T cell receptor beta chains below, sequenced in a study of immune heterogeneity within non-small cell lung tumors. In a multiplex PCR, 32 V and 13 J primers amplified TCR beta CDR3. TCRdb re-called the multiplex PCR reads with MiXCR, one entry per CDR3 protein. The sample yields approximately 9,600 distinct CDR3 sequences, around a quarter seen once. The template for each sample was around 600 ng of genomic DNA, which had been extracted from bulk tumor tissue. Biopsies that were spaced far apart were taken, several per primary tumor, during surgery. Each patient presented with untreated, newly diagnosed non-small cell lung cancer and received curative surgery. The sequenced sample consisted of lung tumor tissue. The receptors originated from a woman aged 45 to 65 with non-small cell lung cancer.

This clonotype qualifies as medium-sized. J is TRBJ1-4 and V is TRBV12-3 or TRBV12-4; 8 bases line up with TRBD1. Germline trimming cut 5 bases from V and 8 bases from J; bases unmatched to any gene: 4. The CDR3 consists of 13 residues. The CDR3 DNA is TGTGCCAGCAGTCGGACAGGGAAGGAAAAACTGTTTTTT. Encoded protein: CASSRTGKEKLFF.

The chain joins TRBV9 to TRBJ1-5, with a weak D call TRBD1 (5 bases). The V end lost 2 bases, the J end lost 7 bases, and 13 bases lay between the germline ends. CDR3 length: 14 amino acids. The germline V gene has CDR1 SGDLS and CDR2 YYNGEE. CDR3 sequence reads: CASSVGHGTQPQHF. CDR3 bases: TGTGCCAGCAGCGTCGGACACGGAACGCAGCCCCAGCATTTT.

Turning to this clonotype: A much larger clone differs by one base, so this may be a read error. V usage is TRBV28 and J usage is TRBJ1-2; D perhaps matches TRBD1 (5 bases). The CDR3 length is 15 residues. The germline V and J ends were trimmed by 11 bases and 0 bases, with 19 bases remaining between them. Germline-derived CDR1 and CDR2 are MDHEN and SYDVKM. CDR3 DNA sequence: TGTGCCCCATGGGGGGTGGGGCCAACTAACTATGGCTACACCTTC. Protein product: CAPWGVGPTNYGYTF.

In its sample, this clonotype ranks as medium-sized. The V call is TRBV2, the J call TRBJ2-7, with a possible D match to TRBD2 (6 bases). The CDR3 has 15 amino acids. Trimming stripped 7 bases from V and 12 bases from J, with 28 bases between. CDR1 is SNHLY and CDR2 is FYNNEI in the germline V gene. In DNA, the CDR3 is TGTGCCAGCATGAACGGAGGGGCGGTTGAGGTGGTATCGTACTTC. Translating it yields CASMNGGAVEVVSYF.

In the case of this clonotype: A much larger clonotype is one base distant, so this may be a read error. The V and J genes are TRBV18 and TRBJ1-6; D is possibly TRBD1 (5 bases). Germline-derived CDR1 and CDR2 are KGHSH and LQKENI. The CDR3 sequence is 17 residues long. CDR3: CASSPRGSLESNSSLHF. Here the CDR3 DNA reads TGTGCCAGCTCACCACGGGGGTCCCTGGAGAGTAATTCATCCCTCCACTTT.

A word on this clonotype: One end of the junction fails to match germline, which may point to a read error. The rearrangement links TRBV2 to TRBJ1-2; no reliable D call. CDR1 SNHLY and CDR2 FYNNEI come from the germline V gene. This CDR3 comprises 13 residues. The CDR3 region has the DNA TGTGCCAGTAGTGACTGGACCACCTATGGCTACACCTTC. Protein sequence: CASSDWTTYGYTF. The variable domain in full, with the rest retrieved from reference TRBV2 and TRBJ1-2, is EPEVTQTPSHQVTQMGQEVILRCVPISNHLYFYWYRQILGQKVEFLVSFYNNEISEKSEIFDDQFSVERPDGSNFTLKIRSTKLEDSAMYFCASSDWTTYGYTFGSGTRLTVV.

This clonotype was seen repeatedly, ten times or more. The chain joins TRBV19 to TRBJ2-6; no definite D call. Looked up from germline, CDR1 is LNHDA and CDR2 is SQIVND (reference sequence). The CDR3 sequence is 17 residues long. The V end lost 0 bases, the J end lost 0 bases, and 9 bases lay between the germline ends. The CDR3 reads CASSIEWATSGANVLTF. As DNA, the CDR3 is TGTGCCAGTAGTATAGAGTGGGCCACCTCTGGGGCCAACGTCCTGACTTTC.

V is TRBV4-1 and J is TRBJ2-1, with TRBD1 identical over 9 bases. CDR1 and CDR2 (germline): MGHRA, YSYEKL. Trimming at V came to 7 bases and at J to 6 bases, leaving 13 bases not matched to a gene. The length of the CDR3 is 16 residues. The CDR3 DNA reads TGCGCCAGCATCCACACCGGGACAGGGAGGGCCAATGAGCAGTTCTTC. Translation gives CASIHTGTGRANEQFF.